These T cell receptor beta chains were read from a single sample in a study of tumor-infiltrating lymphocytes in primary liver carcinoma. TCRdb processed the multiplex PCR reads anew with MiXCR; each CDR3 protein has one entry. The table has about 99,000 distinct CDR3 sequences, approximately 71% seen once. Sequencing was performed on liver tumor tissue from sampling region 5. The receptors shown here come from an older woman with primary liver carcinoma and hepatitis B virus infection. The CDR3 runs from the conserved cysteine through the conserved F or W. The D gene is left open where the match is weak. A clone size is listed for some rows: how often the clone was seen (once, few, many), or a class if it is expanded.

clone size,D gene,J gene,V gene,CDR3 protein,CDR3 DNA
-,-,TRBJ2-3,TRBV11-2,CASRPLRFSADTQYF,TGTGCCAGTAGACCGCTGAGGTTTAGCGCAGATACGCAGTATTTT
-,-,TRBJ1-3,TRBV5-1,CASSLVSSGNTIYF,TGCGCCAGCAGCTTGGTTAGCTCTGGGAACACCATATATTTT
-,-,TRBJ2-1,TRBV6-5,CVSNYEAHNGQFF,TGCGTCAGCAATTACGAGGCGCACAATGGGCAGTTCTTC
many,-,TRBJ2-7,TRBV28,CATGRDWSSYEQYF,TGTGCCACCGGGCGGGACTGGAGCTCCTACGAGCAGTACTTC
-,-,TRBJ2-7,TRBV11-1,CASNPRTAGLREPYF,TGTGCCAGCAACCCTCGGACAGCAGGACTACGCGAACCGTACTTC
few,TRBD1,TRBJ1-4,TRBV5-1,CASSLGGGQGAEKLFF,TGCGCCAGCAGCTTGGGTGGCGGACAGGGGGCTGAAAAACTGTTTTTT
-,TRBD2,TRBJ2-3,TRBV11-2,CASSFPPSGQATDSQYF,TGTGCCAGCAGTTTCCCCCCTAGCGGCCAAGCCACAGATTCGCAGTACTTT
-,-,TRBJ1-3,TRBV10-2,CTSSPDGGGSGNTIYF,TGCACCAGCAGCCCTGACGGGGGGGGATCTGGAAACACCATATATTTT
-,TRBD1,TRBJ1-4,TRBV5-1,CASSLFGTGNEELFF,TGCGCCAGCAGCTTGTTCGGGACAGGCAATGAAGAACTGTTTTTT
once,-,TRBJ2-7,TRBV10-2,CASSESGGSRGRLTFYEQNF,TGCGCCAGCAGTGAGTCGGGCGGTTCTCGTGGGAGGCTCACCTTCTACGAGCAGAACTTC
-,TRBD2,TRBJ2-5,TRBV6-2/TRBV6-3,CANSYLTSVQENQYF,TGTGCCAACAGTTACCTAACTAGCGTCCAAGAGAACCAGTACTTC
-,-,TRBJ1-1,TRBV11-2,CASTSKQAETLF,TGTGCCAGCACCTCTAAACAGGCTGAAACTCTCTTT
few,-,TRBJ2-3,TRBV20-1,CSAANLATDTQYF,TGCAGTGCTGCAAATCTAGCGACAGATACGCAGTATTTT
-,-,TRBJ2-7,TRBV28,CASSSTRAPSRQCF,TGTGCCAGCAGTTCGACAAGAGCACCCTCCCGGCAGTGTTTC
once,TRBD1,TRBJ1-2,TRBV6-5,CANSYGQGRGYTF,TGTGCCAACAGTTACGGACAGGGACGTGGCTACACCTTC
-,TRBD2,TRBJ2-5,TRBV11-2,CASRYSRSSGGETQYF,TGTGCCAGCAGATACTCCCGTAGTAGCGGGGGAGAGACTCAGTACTTC
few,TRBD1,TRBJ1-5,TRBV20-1,CSARTGGHQPQHF,TGCAGTGCAAGGACAGGGGGACATCAGCCCCAGCATTTT
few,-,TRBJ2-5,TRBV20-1,CSARDATGEGETQYF,TGCAGTGCTAGAGATGCGACGGGAGAGGGAGAGACCCAGTACTTC
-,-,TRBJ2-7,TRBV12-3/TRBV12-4,CASSPRCGNTYEQYF,TGTGCCAGCAGCCCCAGGTGCGGGAACACCTACGAGCAGTACTTC
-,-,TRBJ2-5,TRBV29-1,CSVEPTRGRQETQYF,TGCAGCGTTGAACCGACCAGAGGGCGGCAAGAGACCCAGTACTTC
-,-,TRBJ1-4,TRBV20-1,CSASLNEKLFF,TGCAGTGCTAGCCTCAATGAAAAACTGTTTTTT
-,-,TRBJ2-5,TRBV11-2,CASSLAQLQTQYF,TGTGCCAGTAGCTTAGCCCAGCTCCAGACCCAGTACTTC
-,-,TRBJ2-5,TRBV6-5,CVSSLWTAKETQYF,TGTGTCAGCAGCCTGTGGACAGCCAAAGAGACCCAGTACTTC
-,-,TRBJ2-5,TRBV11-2,CASSVGLGSKGTQYF,TGTGCCAGCAGCGTGGGGCTGGGATCGAAAGGGACCCAGTACTTC
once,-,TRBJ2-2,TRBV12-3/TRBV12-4,CASSQGRGPTGELFF,TGTGCCAGCAGCCAGGGACGGGGTCCCACCGGGGAGCTGTTTTTT
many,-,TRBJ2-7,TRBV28,CASSIWGVAATYEQYF,TGTGCCAGCAGTATCTGGGGGGTAGCGGCTACCTACGAGCAGTACTTC
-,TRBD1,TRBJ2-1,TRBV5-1,CASSPRGQGADQEQSF,TGCGCCAGCAGCCCGCGAGGACAGGGGGCTGATCAGGAGCAGTCCTTC
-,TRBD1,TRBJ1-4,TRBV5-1,CASSSGGGQGAEKLFF,TGCGCCAGCAGCTCGGGTGGCGGACAGGGGGCTGAAAAACTGTTTTTT
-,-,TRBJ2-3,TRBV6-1,CASSGLAHTDTQYF,TGTGCCAGCAGTGGGCTGGCGCACACAGATACGCAGTATTTT
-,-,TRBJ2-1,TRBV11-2,CARSLGLALNEQFF,TGTGCCAGAAGCTTAGGGCTAGCCTTAAATGAGCAGTTCTTC
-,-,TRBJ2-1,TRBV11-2,CPSSPDAYNEQFF,TGTCCCAGCAGTCCCGACGCCTACAATGAGCAGTTCTTC
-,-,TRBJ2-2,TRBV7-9,CTSSVRDPNTGELFF,TGTACTAGCAGCGTCCGGGATCCGAACACGGGGGAGCTGTTTTTT
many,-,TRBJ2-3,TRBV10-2,CASSESRGTDTQYF,TGCGCCAGCAGTGAGTCGAGGGGGACAGATACGCAGTATTTT
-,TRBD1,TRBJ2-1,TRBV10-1,CASREIIPGQGEYEQFF,TGCGCCAGCCGTGAGATCATACCGGGACAGGGGGAATATGAGCAGTTCTTC
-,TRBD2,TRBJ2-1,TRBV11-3,CASSAASGDQYNKQFF,TGTGCCAGCAGCGCGGCTAGCGGAGACCAATACAATAAGCAGTTCTTC
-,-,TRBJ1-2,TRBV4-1,CASSPLTGLNYDYTF,TGTGCCAGCAGCCCCCTGACGGGACTTAACTATGACTACACCTTC
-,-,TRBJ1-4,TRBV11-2,CASSLLGIPNEKLFF,TGCGCCAGCAGCTTATTGGGGATCCCAAATGAAAAACTGTTTTTT